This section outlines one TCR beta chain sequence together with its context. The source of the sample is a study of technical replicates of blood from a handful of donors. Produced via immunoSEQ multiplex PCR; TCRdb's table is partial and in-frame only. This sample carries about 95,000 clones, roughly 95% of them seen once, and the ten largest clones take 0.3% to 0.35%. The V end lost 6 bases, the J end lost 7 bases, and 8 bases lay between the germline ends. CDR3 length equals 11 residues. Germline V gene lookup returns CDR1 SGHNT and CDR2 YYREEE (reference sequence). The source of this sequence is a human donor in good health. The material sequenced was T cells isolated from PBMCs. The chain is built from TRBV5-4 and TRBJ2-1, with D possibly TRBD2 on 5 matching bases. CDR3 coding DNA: TGTGCCAGCAAAACTAGGAATGAGCAGTTCTTC. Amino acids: CASKTRNEQFF.